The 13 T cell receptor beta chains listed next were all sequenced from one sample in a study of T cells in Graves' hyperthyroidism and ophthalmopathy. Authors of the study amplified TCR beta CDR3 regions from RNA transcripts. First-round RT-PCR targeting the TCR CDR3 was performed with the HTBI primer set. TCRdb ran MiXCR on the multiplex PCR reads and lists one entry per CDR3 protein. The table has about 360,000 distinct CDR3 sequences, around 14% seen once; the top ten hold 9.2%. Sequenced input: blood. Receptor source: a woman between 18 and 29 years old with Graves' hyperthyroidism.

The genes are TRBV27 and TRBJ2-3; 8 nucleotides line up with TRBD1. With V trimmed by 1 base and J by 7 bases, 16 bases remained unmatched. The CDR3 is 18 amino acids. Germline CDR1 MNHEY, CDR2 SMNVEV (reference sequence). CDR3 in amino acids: CASSLWGQEPTRLHTQYF. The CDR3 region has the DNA TGTGCCAGCAGTTTATGGGGACAGGAGCCTACCAGACTTCATACGCAGTATTTT.

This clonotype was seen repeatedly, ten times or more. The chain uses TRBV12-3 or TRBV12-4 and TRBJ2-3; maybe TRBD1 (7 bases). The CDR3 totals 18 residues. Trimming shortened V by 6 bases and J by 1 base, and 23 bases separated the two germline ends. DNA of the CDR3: TGTGCCAGCAGCGGCGGGACAGACCTACTCGGCGGCACAGATACGCAGTATTTT. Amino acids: CASSGGTDLLGGTDTQYF.

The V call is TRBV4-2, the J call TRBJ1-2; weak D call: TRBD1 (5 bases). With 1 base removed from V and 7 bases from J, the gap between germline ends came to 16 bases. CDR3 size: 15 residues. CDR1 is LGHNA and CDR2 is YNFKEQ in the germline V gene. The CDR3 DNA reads TGTGCCAGCAGCCAAGGGAGGGGAGGGGTTATTGGCTACACCTTC. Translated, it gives CASSQGRGGVIGYTF.

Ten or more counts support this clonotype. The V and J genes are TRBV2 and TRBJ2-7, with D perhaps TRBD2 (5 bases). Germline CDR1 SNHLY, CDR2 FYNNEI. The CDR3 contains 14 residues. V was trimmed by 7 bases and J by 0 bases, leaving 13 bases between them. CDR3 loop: CASTRTGSSYEQYF. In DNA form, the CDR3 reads TGTGCCAGCACACGGACGGGGAGCTCCTACGAGCAGTACTTC. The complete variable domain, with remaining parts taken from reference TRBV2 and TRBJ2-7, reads EPEVTQTPSHQVTQMGQEVILRCVPISNHLYFYWYRQILGQKVEFLVSFYNNEISEKSEIFDDQFSVERPDGSNFTLKIRSTKLEDSAMYFCASTRTGSSYEQYFGPGTRLTVT.

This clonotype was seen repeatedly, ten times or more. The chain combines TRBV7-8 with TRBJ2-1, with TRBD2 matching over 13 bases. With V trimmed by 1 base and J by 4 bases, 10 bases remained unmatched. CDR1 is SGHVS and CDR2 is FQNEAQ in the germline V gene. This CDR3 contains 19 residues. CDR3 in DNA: TGTGCCAGCAGCTTAGTGGTGACTAGCGGGAGGCTGGATTACAATGAGCAGTTCTTC. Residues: CASSLVVTSGRLDYNEQFF. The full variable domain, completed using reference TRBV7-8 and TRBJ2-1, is GAGVSQSPRYKVAKRGQDVALRCDPISGHVSLFWYQQALGQGPEFLTYFQNEAQLDKSGLPSDRFFAERPEGSVSTLKIQRTQQEDSAVYLCASSLVVTSGRLDYNEQFFGPGTRLTVL.

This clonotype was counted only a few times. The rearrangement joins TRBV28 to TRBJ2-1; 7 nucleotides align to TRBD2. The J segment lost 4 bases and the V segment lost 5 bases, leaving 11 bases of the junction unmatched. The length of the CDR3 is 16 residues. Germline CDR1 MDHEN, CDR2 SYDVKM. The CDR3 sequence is CASSPPGAGAYNEQFF. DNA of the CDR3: TGTGCCAGCAGTCCCCCCGGGGCGGGAGCTTACAATGAGCAGTTCTTC.

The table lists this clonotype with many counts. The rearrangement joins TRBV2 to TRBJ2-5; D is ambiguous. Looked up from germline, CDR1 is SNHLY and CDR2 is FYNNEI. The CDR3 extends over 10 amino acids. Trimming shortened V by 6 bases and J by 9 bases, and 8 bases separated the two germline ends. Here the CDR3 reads CASSAGAQYF. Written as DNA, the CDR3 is TGTGCCAGCAGCGCAGGCGCCCAGTACTTC.

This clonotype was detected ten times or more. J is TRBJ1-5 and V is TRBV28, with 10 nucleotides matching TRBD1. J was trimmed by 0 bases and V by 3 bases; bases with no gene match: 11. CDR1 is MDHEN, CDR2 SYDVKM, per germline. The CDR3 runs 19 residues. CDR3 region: CASSFYPTGGEYSNQPQHF. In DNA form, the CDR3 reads TGTGCCAGCAGTTTTTACCCGACAGGGGGCGAATATAGCAATCAGCCCCAGCATTTT.

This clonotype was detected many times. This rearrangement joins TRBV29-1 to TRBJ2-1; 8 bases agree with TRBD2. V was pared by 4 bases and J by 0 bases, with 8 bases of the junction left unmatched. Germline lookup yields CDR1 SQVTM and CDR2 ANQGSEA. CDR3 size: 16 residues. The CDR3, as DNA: TGCAGCGTTGGACCGGGGGGGATGAGCTCCTACAATGAGCAGTTCTTC. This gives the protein CSVGPGGMSSYNEQFF.

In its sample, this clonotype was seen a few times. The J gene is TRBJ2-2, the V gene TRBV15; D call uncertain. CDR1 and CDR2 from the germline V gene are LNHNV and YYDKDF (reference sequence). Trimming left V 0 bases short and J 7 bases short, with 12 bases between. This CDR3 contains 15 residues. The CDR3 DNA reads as TGTGCCACCAGCAGAGACTTGGAAGGGCACGGGGAGCTGTTTTTT. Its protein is CATSRDLEGHGELFF.

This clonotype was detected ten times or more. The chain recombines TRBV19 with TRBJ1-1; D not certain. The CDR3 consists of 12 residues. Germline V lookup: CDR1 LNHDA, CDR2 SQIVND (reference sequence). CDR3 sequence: CAVGPQNTEAFF. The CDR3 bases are TGTGCAGTCGGACCACAGAACACTGAAGCTTTCTTT.

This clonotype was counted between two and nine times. This CDR3 is CASSQDEDDQPQHF. CDR3 in DNA: TGTGCCAGCAGCCAAGATGAGGATGATCAGCCCCAGCATTTT. The chain couples TRBV4-2 to TRBJ1-5, with D hard to call. Germline V gene sequence: CDR1 LGHNA, CDR2 YNFKEQ. This CDR3 is built from 14 residues. Trimming removed 0 bases from V and 5 bases from J, with 8 bases in between.

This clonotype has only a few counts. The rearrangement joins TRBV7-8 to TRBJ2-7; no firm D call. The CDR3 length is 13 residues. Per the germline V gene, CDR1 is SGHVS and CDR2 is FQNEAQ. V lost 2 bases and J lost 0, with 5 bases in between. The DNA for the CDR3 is TGTGCCAGCAGCTTAAGAATCTCCTACGAGCAGTACTTC. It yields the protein CASSLRISYEQYF. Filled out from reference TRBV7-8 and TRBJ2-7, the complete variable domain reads GAGVSQSPRYKVAKRGQDVALRCDPISGHVSLFWYQQALGQGPEFLTYFQNEAQLDKSGLPSDRFFAERPEGSVSTLKIQRTQQEDSAVYLCASSLRISYEQYFGPGTRLTVT.